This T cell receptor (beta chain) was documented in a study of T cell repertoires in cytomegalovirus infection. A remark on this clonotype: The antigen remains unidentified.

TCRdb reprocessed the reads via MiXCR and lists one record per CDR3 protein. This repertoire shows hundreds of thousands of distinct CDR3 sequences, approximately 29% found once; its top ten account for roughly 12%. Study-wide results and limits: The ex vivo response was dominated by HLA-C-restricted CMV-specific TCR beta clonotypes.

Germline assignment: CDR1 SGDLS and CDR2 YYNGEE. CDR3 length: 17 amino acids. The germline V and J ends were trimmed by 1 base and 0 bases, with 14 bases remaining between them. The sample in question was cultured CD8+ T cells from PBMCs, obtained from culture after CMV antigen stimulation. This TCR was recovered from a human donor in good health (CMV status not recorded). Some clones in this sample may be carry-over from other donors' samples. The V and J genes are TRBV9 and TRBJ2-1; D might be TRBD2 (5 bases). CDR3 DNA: TGTGCCAGCAGCGTAACCCCCGGGGAAAGCTCCTACAATGAGCAGTTCTTC. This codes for CASSVTPGESSYNEQFF.